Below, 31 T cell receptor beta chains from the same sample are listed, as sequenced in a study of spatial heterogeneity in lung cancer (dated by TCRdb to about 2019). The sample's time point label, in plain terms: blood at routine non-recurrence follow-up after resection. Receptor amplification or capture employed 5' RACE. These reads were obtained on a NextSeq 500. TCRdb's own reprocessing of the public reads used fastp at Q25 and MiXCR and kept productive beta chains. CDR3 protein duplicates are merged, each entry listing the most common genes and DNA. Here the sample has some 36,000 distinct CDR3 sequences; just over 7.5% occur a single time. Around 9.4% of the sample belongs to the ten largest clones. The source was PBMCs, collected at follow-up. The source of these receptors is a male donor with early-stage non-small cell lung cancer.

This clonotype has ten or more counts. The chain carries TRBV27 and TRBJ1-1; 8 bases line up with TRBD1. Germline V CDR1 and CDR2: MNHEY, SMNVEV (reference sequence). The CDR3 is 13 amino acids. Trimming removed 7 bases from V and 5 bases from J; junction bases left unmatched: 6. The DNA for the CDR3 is TGTGCCAGCACCCAGGGGGCTGGGACTGAAGCTTTCTTT. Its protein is CASTQGAGTEAFF.

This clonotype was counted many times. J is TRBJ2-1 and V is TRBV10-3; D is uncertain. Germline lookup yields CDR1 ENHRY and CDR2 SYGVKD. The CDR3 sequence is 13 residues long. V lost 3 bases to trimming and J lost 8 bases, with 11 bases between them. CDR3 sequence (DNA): TGTGCCATCAGTGATAATGGGGTCGATGAGCAGTTCTTC. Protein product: CAISDNGVDEQFF.

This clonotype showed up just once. Written as DNA, the CDR3 is TGTGCCAGCAGCAACTCGATGGGGTGGGGATCTGGAAACACCATATATTTT. Translation gives CASSNSMGWGSGNTIYF. The chain carries TRBV11-2 and TRBJ1-3; no definite D call. The germline CDR1 and CDR2 sequences are SGHAT and FQNNGV. The V and J ends lost 5 bases and 1 base respectively, with 18 bases between them. This CDR3 spans 17 amino acids.

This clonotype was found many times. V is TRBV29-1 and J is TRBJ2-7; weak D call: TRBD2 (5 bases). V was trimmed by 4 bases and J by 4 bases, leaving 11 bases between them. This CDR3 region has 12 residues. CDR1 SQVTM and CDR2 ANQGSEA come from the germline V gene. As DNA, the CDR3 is TGCAGCGTTGGTTTAGAGGGTTACGAGCAGTACTTC. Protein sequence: CSVGLEGYEQYF.

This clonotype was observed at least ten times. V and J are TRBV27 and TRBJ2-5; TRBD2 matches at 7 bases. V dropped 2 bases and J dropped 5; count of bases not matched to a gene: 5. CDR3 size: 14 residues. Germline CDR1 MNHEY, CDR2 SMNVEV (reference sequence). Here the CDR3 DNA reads TGTGCCAGCAGTTTAGTCGTGGGAGGGGAGACCCAGTACTTC. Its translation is CASSLVVGGETQYF.

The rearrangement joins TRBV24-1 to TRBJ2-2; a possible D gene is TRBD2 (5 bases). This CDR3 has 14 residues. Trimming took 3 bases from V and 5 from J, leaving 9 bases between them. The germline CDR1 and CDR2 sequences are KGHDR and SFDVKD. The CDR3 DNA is TGTGCCACCAGTGATCCCTCGGGAACCGGGGAGCTGTTTTTT. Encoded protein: CATSDPSGTGELFF.

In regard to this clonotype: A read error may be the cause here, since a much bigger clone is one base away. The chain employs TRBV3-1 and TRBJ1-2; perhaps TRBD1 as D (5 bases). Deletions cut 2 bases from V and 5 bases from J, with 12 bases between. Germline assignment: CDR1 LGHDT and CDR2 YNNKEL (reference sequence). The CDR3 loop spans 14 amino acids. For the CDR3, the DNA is TGTGCCAGCAGCCAATACGGGACGACATATGGCTACACCTTC. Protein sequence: CASSQYGTTYGYTF.

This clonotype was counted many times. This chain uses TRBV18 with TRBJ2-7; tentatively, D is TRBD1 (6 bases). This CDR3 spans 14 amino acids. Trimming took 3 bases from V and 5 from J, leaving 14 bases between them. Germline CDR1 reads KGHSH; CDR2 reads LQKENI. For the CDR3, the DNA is TGTGCCAGCTCACCCAGGTCCCAGGGGCACGAGCAGTACTTC. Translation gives CASSPRSQGHEQYF.

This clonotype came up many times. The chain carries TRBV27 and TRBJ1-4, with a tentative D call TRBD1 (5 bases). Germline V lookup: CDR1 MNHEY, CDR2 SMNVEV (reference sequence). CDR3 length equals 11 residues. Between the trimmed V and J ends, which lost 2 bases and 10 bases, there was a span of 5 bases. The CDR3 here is CASSLQGKLFF. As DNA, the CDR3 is TGTGCCAGCAGTTTACAGGGAAAACTGTTTTTT.

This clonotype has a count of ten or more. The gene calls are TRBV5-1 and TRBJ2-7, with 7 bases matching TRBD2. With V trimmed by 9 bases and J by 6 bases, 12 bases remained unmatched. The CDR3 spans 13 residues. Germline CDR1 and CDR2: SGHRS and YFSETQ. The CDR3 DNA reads TGCGCCACCCGGACGGGAGGAAGTGGCGAGCAGTACTTC. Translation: CATRTGGSGEQYF. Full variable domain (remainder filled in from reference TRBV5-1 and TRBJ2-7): KAGVTQTPRYLIKTRGQQVTLSCSPISGHRSVSWYQQTPGQGLQFLFEYFSETQRNKGNFPGRFSGRQFSNSRSEMNVSTLELGDSALYLCATRTGGSGEQYFGPGTRLTVT.

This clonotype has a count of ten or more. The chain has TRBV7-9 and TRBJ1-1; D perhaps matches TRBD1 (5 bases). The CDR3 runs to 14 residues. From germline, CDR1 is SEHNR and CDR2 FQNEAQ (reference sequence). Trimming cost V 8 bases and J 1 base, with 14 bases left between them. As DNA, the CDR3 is TGTGCCAGCTCCCACGGGGGGTCGAACACTGAAGCTTTCTTT. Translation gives CASSHGGSNTEAFF.

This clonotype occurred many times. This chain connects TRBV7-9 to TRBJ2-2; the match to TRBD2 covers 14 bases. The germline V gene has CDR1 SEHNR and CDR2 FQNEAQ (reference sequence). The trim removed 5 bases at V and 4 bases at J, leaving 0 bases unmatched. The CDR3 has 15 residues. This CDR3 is CASSGTSGGTGELFF. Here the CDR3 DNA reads TGTGCCAGCAGCGGGACTAGCGGGGGCACCGGGGAGCTGTTTTTT.

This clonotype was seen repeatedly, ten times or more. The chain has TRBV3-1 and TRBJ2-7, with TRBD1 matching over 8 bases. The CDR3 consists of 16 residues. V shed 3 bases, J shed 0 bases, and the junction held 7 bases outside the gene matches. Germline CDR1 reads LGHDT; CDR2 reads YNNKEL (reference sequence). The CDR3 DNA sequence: TGTGCCAGCAGCCACCAGACAGGGGCTCTCTCCTACGAGCAGTACTTC. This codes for CASSHQTGALSYEQYF.

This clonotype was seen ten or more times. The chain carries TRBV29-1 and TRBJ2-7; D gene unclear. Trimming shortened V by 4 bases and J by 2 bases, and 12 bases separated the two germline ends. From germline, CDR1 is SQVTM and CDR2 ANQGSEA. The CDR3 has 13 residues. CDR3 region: CSVGGSDAYEQYF. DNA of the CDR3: TGCAGCGTTGGAGGCAGCGATGCCTACGAGCAGTACTTC.

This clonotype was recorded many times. The CDR3 nucleotides read TGTGCCAGCAGCCGCCTAGGACAGGGGGATGAAAAACTGTTTTTT. Translated: CASSRLGQGDEKLFF. The chain uses TRBV11-2 and TRBJ1-4, with 10 nucleotides matching TRBD1. Germline V lookup: CDR1 SGHAT, CDR2 FQNNGV. J was trimmed by 6 bases and V by 5 bases; bases with no gene match: 6. There are 15 residues in the CDR3.

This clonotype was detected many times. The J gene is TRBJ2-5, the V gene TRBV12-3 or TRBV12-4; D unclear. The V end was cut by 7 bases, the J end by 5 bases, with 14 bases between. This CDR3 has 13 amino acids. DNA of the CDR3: TGTGCCAGCACCCCGGGTAGGGTGGAGACCCAGTACTTC. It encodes CASTPGRVETQYF.

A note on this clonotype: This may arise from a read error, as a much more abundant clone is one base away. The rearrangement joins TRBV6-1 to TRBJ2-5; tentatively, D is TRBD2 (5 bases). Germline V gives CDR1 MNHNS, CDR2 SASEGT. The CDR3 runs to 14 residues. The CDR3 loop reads CAGSDPGVVETQYF. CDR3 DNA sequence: TGTGCCGGCAGTGACCCCGGGGTTGTCGAGACCCAGTACTTC.

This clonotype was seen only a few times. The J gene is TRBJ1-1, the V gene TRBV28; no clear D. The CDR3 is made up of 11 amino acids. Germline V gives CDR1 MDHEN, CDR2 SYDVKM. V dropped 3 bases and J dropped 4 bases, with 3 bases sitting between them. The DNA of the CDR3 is TGTGCCAGCAGTTTCCGCACTGAAGCTTTCTTT. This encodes CASSFRTEAFF.

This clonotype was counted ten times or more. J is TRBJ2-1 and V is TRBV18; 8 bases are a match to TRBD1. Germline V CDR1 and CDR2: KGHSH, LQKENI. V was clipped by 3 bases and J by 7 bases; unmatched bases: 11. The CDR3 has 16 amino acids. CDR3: CASSPNRDRQQNEQFF. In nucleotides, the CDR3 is TGTGCCAGCTCACCCAACCGGGACAGGCAACAGAATGAGCAGTTCTTC.

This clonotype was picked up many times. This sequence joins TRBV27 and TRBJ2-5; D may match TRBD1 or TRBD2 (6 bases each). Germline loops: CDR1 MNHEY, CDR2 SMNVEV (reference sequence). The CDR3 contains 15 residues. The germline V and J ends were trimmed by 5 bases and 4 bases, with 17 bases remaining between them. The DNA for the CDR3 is TGTGCCAGCAGTCCGCGTTGGGGGCGGGGAGAGACCCAGTACTTC. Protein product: CASSPRWGRGETQYF.

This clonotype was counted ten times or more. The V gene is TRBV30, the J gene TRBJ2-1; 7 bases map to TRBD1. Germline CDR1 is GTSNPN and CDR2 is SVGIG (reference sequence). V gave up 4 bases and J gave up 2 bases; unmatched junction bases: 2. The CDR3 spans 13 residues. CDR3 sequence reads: CAWTGTAYNEQFF. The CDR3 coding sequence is TGTGCCTGGACGGGGACAGCCTACAATGAGCAGTTCTTC.

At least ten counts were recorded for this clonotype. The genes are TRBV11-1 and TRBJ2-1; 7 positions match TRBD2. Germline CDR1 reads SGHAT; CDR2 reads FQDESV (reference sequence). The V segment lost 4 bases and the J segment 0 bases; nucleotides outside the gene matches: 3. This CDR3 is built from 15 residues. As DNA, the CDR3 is TGTGCCAGCAGCTCGGGCGGGGGCTCCTACAATGAGCAGTTCTTC. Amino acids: CASSSGGGSYNEQFF.

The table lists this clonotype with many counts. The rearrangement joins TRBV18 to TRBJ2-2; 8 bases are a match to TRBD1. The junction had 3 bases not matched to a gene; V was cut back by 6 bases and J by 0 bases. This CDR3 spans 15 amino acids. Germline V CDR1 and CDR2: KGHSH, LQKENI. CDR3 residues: CASSTGQANTGELFF. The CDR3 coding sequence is TGTGCCAGCTCTACGGGACAGGCGAACACCGGGGAGCTGTTTTTT.

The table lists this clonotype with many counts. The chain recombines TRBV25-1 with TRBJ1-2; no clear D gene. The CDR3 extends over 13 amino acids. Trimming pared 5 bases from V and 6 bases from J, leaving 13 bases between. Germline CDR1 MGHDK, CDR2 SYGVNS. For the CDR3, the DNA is TGTGCCAGCAGTCAAGCAGGTACGGATGGCTACACCTTC. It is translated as CASSQAGTDGYTF.

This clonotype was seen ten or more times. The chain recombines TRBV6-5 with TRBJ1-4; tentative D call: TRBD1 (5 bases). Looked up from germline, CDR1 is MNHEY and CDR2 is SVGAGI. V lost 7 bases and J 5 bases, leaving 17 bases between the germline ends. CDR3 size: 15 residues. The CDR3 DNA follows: TGTGCCAGCACCCGGACATGGCAGGGCAATGAAAAACTGTTTTTT. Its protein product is CASTRTWQGNEKLFF.

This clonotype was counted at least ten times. Written as DNA, the CDR3 is TGTGCCAGCAGCTTAGTCCGCAGCACAGATACGCAGTATTTT. This encodes CASSLVRSTDTQYF. The chain is built from TRBV7-2 and TRBJ2-3; no clear D. V was cut by 1 base and J by 0 bases, with 5 bases left in between. This CDR3 is built from 14 residues. Germline CDR1 SGHTA, CDR2 FQGNSA.

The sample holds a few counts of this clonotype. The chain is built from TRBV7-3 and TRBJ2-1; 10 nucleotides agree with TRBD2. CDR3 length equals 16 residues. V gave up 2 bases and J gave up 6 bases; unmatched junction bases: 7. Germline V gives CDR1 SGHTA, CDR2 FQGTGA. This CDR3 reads CASSLASGGASNEQFF. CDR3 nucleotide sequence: TGTGCCAGCAGCTTAGCCAGCGGGGGGGCGTCCAATGAGCAGTTCTTC.

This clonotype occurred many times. The CDR3 here is CASSLSGLAGGRGTDTQYF. The DNA of the CDR3 is TGTGCCAGCAGCTTAAGTGGGCTAGCGGGGGGGCGTGGCACAGATACGCAGTATTTT. J is TRBJ2-3 and V is TRBV7-2; 12 bases are shared with TRBD2. The V gene's germline CDR1 is SGHTA and CDR2 FQGNSA. V was pared by 2 bases and J by 1 base, with 10 bases of the junction left unmatched. The CDR3 length is 19 residues.

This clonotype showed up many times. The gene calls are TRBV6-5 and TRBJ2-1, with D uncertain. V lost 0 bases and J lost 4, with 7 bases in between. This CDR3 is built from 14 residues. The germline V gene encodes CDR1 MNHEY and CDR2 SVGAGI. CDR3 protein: CASSYSSQYNEQFF. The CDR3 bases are TGTGCCAGCAGTTACTCTTCCCAGTACAATGAGCAGTTCTTC.

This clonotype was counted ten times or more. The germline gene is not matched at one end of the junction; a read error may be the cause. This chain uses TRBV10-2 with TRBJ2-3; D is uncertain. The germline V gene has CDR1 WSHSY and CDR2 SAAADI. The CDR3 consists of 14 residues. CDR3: CVSSEVDITDTQYF. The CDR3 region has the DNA TGCGTCAGCAGTGAGGTAGATATCACAGATACGCAGTATTTT.

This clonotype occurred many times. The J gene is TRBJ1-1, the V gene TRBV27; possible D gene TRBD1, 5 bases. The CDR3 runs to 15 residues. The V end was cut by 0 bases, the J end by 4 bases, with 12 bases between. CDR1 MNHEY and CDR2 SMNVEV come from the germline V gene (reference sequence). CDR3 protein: CASSLSSGLGTEAFF. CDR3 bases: TGTGCCAGCAGTTTATCGTCAGGGTTGGGCACTGAAGCTTTCTTT.